The 30 T cell receptor beta chains below all came from one sample that was sequenced in a study of blood T cells in healthy people across ages. With a J-beta primer mix and a sample-barcoded 5' primer, a second PCR ran about 7 to 12 cycles. TCRdb re-derived calls from the 5' RACE reads in MiXCR, one entry per CDR3 protein. This sample carries hundreds of thousands of distinct CDR3 sequences, about 42% of them seen once, and the ten largest clones take approximately 19%. The sequenced sample consisted of blood. All receptors come from a man aged 55 to 70 in good health.

V and J are TRBV11-2 and TRBJ2-1, with D perhaps assigned TRBD1 or TRBD2 (5 bases each). V was pared by 0 bases and J by 5 bases, with 11 bases between. CDR1 and CDR2 (germline): SGHAT, FQNNGV. CDR3 length: 15 residues. For the CDR3, the DNA is TGTGCCAGCAGCTTAGATTCGCCGGGACACAATGAGCAGTTCTTC. It yields the protein CASSLDSPGHNEQFF.

This clonotype was recorded a few times. The CDR3 sequence: CASSLEQTSGGGNYEQYF. The CDR3 coding sequence is TGTGCCAGCAGCTTAGAACAGACTAGCGGGGGGGGGAACTACGAGCAGTACTTC. This sequence joins TRBV7-2 and TRBJ2-7, with 14 positions matching TRBD2. CDR1 and CDR2 (germline): SGHTA, FQGNSA. The V and J ends lost 1 base and 3 bases, in that order; junction bases with no gene match: 8. The CDR3 consists of 18 residues. The entire variable domain, with the rest obtained from reference TRBV7-2 and TRBJ2-7, is as follows: GAGVSQSPSNKVTEKGKDVELRCDPISGHTALYWYRQSLGQGLEFLIYFQGNSAPDKSGLPSDRFSAERTGGSVSTLTIQRTQQEDSAVYLCASSLEQTSGGGNYEQYFGPGTRLTVT.

In this sample, this clonotype turned up a few times. J is TRBJ2-1 and V is TRBV27, with 7 positions matching TRBD1. In germline, CDR1 is MNHEY, CDR2 SMNVEV (reference sequence). The J segment lost 8 bases and the V segment lost 1 base, leaving 2 bases of the junction unmatched. The CDR3 length is 13 residues. CDR3: CASSLWDSHEQFF. The CDR3 DNA is TGTGCCAGCAGTTTATGGGACAGTCATGAGCAGTTCTTC.

This rearrangement joins TRBV2 to TRBJ1-4, with D possibly being TRBD1 (6 bases). CDR1 is SNHLY, CDR2 FYNNEI, per germline. With 0 bases removed from V and 7 bases from J, the gap between germline ends came to 12 bases. This CDR3 is 15 amino acids long. CDR3 sequence: CASSEAHRAGEKLFF. The CDR3 bases are TGTGCCAGCAGTGAAGCCCACAGGGCGGGTGAAAAACTGTTTTTT.

The chain recombines TRBV7-2 with TRBJ2-1; 9 bases are shared with TRBD1. Germline-derived CDR1 and CDR2 are SGHTA and FQGNSA. V gave up 10 bases and J gave up 4 bases; unmatched junction bases: 8. The CDR3 runs to 14 residues. Here the CDR3 DNA reads TGTGCCACTCGAGGACAGGGGCTTTACAATGAGCAGTTCTTC. It specifies CATRGQGLYNEQFF.

V is TRBV5-1 and J is TRBJ2-1; D may be TRBD1 (5 bases). Looked up from germline, CDR1 is SGHRS and CDR2 is YFSETQ. V was clipped by 4 bases and J by 6 bases, with 20 bases between them. The CDR3 totals 16 residues. The CDR3 loop reads CASSKETGFVGNEQFF. CDR3 bases: TGCGCCAGCAGCAAGGAAACAGGTTTCGTAGGCAATGAGCAGTTCTTC.

The chain has TRBV6-1 and TRBJ1-1; 9 bases agree with TRBD1. Per germline, CDR1 MNHNS and CDR2 SASEGT. V lost 5 bases and J lost 4; bases outside the gene matches: 8. The CDR3 consists of 15 residues. DNA for the CDR3: TGTGCCAGCAGTACTGGACAGGGGATGAGCACTGAAGCTTTCTTT. Amino acids: CASSTGQGMSTEAFF.

The rearrangement links TRBV7-2 to TRBJ1-2, with 7 bases lining up with TRBD1. CDR1 and CDR2 (germline): SGHTA, FQGNSA. Trimming at V came to 2 bases and at J to 0 bases, leaving 9 bases not matched to a gene. The CDR3 is 17 residues long. The CDR3: CASSLRGPTASNYGYTF. CDR3 coding DNA: TGTGCCAGCAGCTTAAGGGGGCCAACTGCGTCTAACTATGGCTACACCTTC.

This clonotype was seen only a few times. This chain uses TRBV29-1 with TRBJ2-7; D may match TRBD1 or TRBD2 (5 bases each). The germline V gene has CDR1 SQVTM and CDR2 ANQGSEA. The CDR3 extends over 11 amino acids. V lost 7 bases and J 7 bases, leaving 14 bases between the germline ends. The CDR3 reads CSGGAWGEQYF. CDR3 sequence (DNA): TGCAGCGGTGGGGCTTGGGGGGAGCAGTACTTC.

V is TRBV20-1 and J is TRBJ2-1; TRBD2 aligns across 9 bases. The V and J ends lost 3 bases and 6 bases, in that order; junction bases with no gene match: 3. Germline CDR1 reads DFQATT; CDR2 reads SNEGSKA (reference sequence). The CDR3 length is 13 residues. CDR3 sequence reads: CSARRGGFNEQFF. The CDR3 region has the DNA TGCAGTGCTAGGCGGGGGGGTTTCAATGAGCAGTTCTTC.

This clonotype occurred many times. This rearrangement joins TRBV7-2 to TRBJ2-7, with D uncertain. Germline CDR1 and CDR2: SGHTA and FQGNSA. The CDR3 runs to 14 residues. The ends were cut back, 3 bases at V and 1 base at J, with 10 bases in the middle. CDR3 nucleotides: TGTGCCAGCAGCTTGGATCCAGGTTCCTACGAGCAGTACTTC. It translates to CASSLDPGSYEQYF.

This clonotype occurred once. The chain recombines TRBV28 with TRBJ2-1; tentative D call: TRBD1 (5 bases). Germline V lookup: CDR1 MDHEN, CDR2 SYDVKM. V lost 3 bases and J 5 bases, leaving 11 bases between the germline ends. The CDR3 sequence is 14 residues long. This CDR3 is CASSFIGVDNEQFF. DNA of the CDR3: TGTGCCAGCAGTTTTATAGGGGTGGACAATGAGCAGTTCTTC.

J is TRBJ2-7 and V is TRBV6-2 or TRBV6-3; D might be TRBD2 (6 bases). This CDR3 is 14 amino acids long. The germline V gene encodes CDR1 MNHEY and CDR2 SVGEGT. V was pared by 7 bases and J by 2 bases, with 15 bases between. This CDR3 is CASTVMGGAYEQYF. The CDR3 DNA sequence: TGTGCCAGCACCGTGATGGGGGGAGCCTACGAGCAGTACTTC.

This clonotype was found a few times. This chain uses TRBV29-1 with TRBJ1-2; D remains ambiguous. Between the trimmed V and J ends, which lost 7 bases and 6 bases, there was a span of 12 bases. The CDR3 spans 11 residues. Germline V CDR1 and CDR2: SQVTM, ANQGSEA. The CDR3 sequence is CSAERQDGYTF. The DNA of the CDR3 is TGCAGCGCCGAGAGGCAGGATGGCTACACCTTC.

The rearrangement uses TRBV7-2 and TRBJ2-7; D perhaps matches TRBD1 (6 bases). Germline CDR1 and CDR2: SGHTA and FQGNSA. V was cut by 0 bases and J by 2 bases, with 11 bases left in between. CDR3 size: 15 residues. CDR3 residues: CASSLAPDRTYEQYF. The CDR3 coding sequence is TGTGCCAGCAGCTTAGCTCCCGACAGGACCTACGAGCAGTACTTC.

This clonotype was recorded at least ten times. This chain uses TRBV29-1 with TRBJ2-5; TRBD1 agrees at 11 bases. This CDR3 is 12 amino acids long. Germline-derived CDR1 and CDR2 are SQVTM and ANQGSEA. With V trimmed by 7 bases and J by 5 bases, 3 bases remained unmatched. The CDR3 is CSGTGGKETQYF. The CDR3 DNA follows: TGCAGCGGGACAGGGGGCAAGGAGACCCAGTACTTC. Supplemented by reference TRBV29-1 and TRBJ2-5, the full variable domain reads SAVISQKPSRDICQRGTSLTIQCQVDSQVTMMFWYRQQPGQSLTLIATANQGSEATYESGFVIDKFPISRPNLTFSTLTVSNMSPEDSSIYLCSGTGGKETQYFGPGTRLLVL.

This chain connects TRBV11-2 to TRBJ2-5; no definite D call. This CDR3 comprises 13 residues. The V and J ends lost 6 bases and 3 bases respectively, with 11 bases between them. Germline loops: CDR1 SGHAT, CDR2 FQNNGV. The CDR3 DNA is TGTGCCAGCAGGGACCTGCGGAAAGAGACCCAGTACTTC. Protein product: CASRDLRKETQYF.

This clonotype was seen once. One end of the junction does not line up with germline, which may come from a read error. CDR3 sequence: CASLPQAGGETQYF. As DNA, the CDR3 is TGTGCCAGCTTACCACAAGCGGGCGGGGAGACCCAGTACTTC. The chain has TRBV18 and TRBJ2-5; possibly TRBD2 for D (6 bases). The CDR3 has 14 amino acids. The germline gives CDR1 KGHSH, CDR2 LQKENI.

J is TRBJ2-1 and V is TRBV7-2; 15 nucleotides line up with TRBD2. Losses at the gene ends were 1 base for V and 15 bases for J; bases not matched to a gene: 7. This CDR3 has 15 amino acids. The V gene's germline CDR1 is SGHTA and CDR2 FQGNSA. CDR3 amino acids: CASSLDLGLAGGRFF. As DNA, the CDR3 is TGTGCCAGCAGCTTAGACTTGGGACTAGCGGGGGGCAGGTTCTTC. Full variable domain (missing parts from reference TRBV7-2 and TRBJ2-1): GAGVSQSPSNKVTEKGKDVELRCDPISGHTALYWYRQSLGQGLEFLIYFQGNSAPDKSGLPSDRFSAERTGGSVSTLTIQRTQQEDSAVYLCASSLDLGLAGGRFFGPGTRLTVL.

This clonotype appeared a few times. CDR3 loop: CASSLPGMTSPLHF. DNA for the CDR3: TGTGCCAGCAGCTTACCAGGGATGACTTCACCCCTCCACTTT. The genes are TRBV7-9 and TRBJ1-6; TRBD1 might be the D (5 bases). Germline V lookup: CDR1 SEHNR, CDR2 FQNEAQ (reference sequence). This CDR3 is built from 14 residues. Trimming took 2 bases from V and 9 from J, leaving 11 bases between them.

This clonotype was seen at least ten times. This chain uses TRBV27 with TRBJ2-7; D is unresolved. In germline, CDR1 is MNHEY, CDR2 SMNVEV (reference sequence). This CDR3 has 13 residues. Trimming removed 3 bases at V and 0 bases at J, with 6 bases between. Written as DNA, the CDR3 is TGTGCCAGCAGTTTTCGGGTCTCCTACGAGCAGTACTTC. This sequence encodes CASSFRVSYEQYF.

This clonotype occurred a few times. This chain links TRBV12-3 or TRBV12-4 with TRBJ1-1, with 7 bases aligning to TRBD1. The CDR3 consists of 15 residues. The V gene end was trimmed by 3 bases and the J gene end by 4 bases; junction bases not matched to a gene: 8. CDR3 protein: CASSFEGALGTEAFF. The CDR3 nucleotides read TGTGCCAGCAGTTTTGAGGGGGCGCTGGGCACTGAAGCTTTCTTT.

This clonotype was picked up one time. The rearrangement links TRBV20-1 to TRBJ2-4; D may be TRBD1 or TRBD2 (5 bases each). The DNA end is more similar to TRBJ2-7, so the J call may be wrong. The length of the CDR3 is 13 residues. Germline V CDR1 and CDR2: DFQATT, SNEGSKA (reference sequence). For the CDR3, the DNA is TGCAGTGCTAGTAGCCCTGGGGGCTACGAGCAGTACTTC. The encoded protein is CSASSPGGYEQYF.

This chain joins TRBV6-6 and TRBJ1-2, with D uncertain. Trimming pared 9 bases from V and 6 bases from J, leaving 8 bases between. CDR3 length equals 10 residues. Germline V gene data show CDR1 as MNHNY and CDR2 as SVGAGI (reference sequence). The chain's CDR3 is CASTGDGYTF. The CDR3 DNA is TGTGCCAGTACTGGGGATGGCTACACCTTC.

V is TRBV20-1 and J is TRBJ1-6; 11 bases map to TRBD1. This CDR3 has 13 residues. With 6 bases clipped from V and 13 bases from J, the junction kept 8 bases outside the gene matches. Per germline, CDR1 DFQATT and CDR2 SNEGSKA (reference sequence). CDR3 amino acids: CSAMDRGQGPLHF. CDR3 coding DNA: TGCAGTGCCATGGACAGGGGGCAGGGTCCCCTCCACTTT.

This chain uses TRBV6-2 or TRBV6-3 with TRBJ2-4; tentative D call: TRBD2 (6 bases). The V and J ends lost 6 bases and 0 bases respectively, with 12 bases between them. The V gene's germline CDR1 is MNHEY and CDR2 SVGEGT. The CDR3 runs 15 residues. CDR3 coding DNA: TGTGCCAGCAGCCCCTCGGGACTAGCCAAAAACATTCAGTACTTC. Its protein product is CASSPSGLAKNIQYF.

The genes are TRBV5-1 and TRBJ2-3, with D perhaps matching TRBD1 or TRBD2 (6 bases each). The ends were cut back, 4 bases at V and 2 bases at J, with 14 bases in the middle. The CDR3 consists of 15 residues. Germline lookup yields CDR1 SGHRS and CDR2 YFSETQ. The CDR3 nucleotides are TGCGCCAGCAGCGAGTGGGGGGCTGTCACAGATACGCAGTATTTT. Its protein is CASSEWGAVTDTQYF.

With respect to this clonotype: One end of the junction varies from germline; a read error may be responsible. V and J are TRBV5-1 and TRBJ2-4; 10 bases line up with TRBD1. The tail of the sequence fits TRBJ2-7 better, so the J call may be wrong. Germline CDR1 is SGHRS and CDR2 is YFSETQ. CDR3 length: 15 amino acids. In nucleotides, the CDR3 is TGTGCCAGCAGCTTCGGACAGGGGGAAAAGGACGAGCAGTACTTC. It yields the protein CASSFGQGEKDEQYF.

This chain connects TRBV2 to TRBJ2-7; 7 positions match TRBD2. CDR3 length: 12 amino acids. The germline V gene has CDR1 SNHLY and CDR2 FYNNEI. With V trimmed by 6 bases and J by 7 bases, 6 bases remained unmatched. In DNA form, the CDR3 reads TGTGCCAGCAGGGGGAGGGGAAATGAGCAGTACTTC. Translated, it gives CASRGRGNEQYF.

The chain links TRBV21-1 to TRBJ1-1; the table's D gene call, TRBD1, was not cross checked with the DNA. TRBV21-1 is tagged as a pseudogene. CDR3 length: 15 amino acids. In nucleotides, the CDR3 is TGTGCCAGCAGCAATCCTCCAGGGTCGAACACTGAAGCTTTCTTT. Amino acids: CASSNPPGSNTEAFF.